Below are 16 T cell receptor beta chains sequenced from a single sample in a study of T cell responses to AZD1222 COVID-19 vaccine. The repertoire was sequenced with immunoSEQ multiplex PCR; TCRdb's copy has only in-frame clones and lacks some. This table has 90,000 to 150,000 clones, roughly 88% appearing once. The sample consisted of peripheral blood, taken on day 0 of AZD1222 vaccination. Receptors originate from an adult in good health.

The V gene is TRBV7-8, the J gene TRBJ1-1; the D is unclear. V was shortened by 2 bases and J by 1 base, with 5 bases between the two germline ends. This CDR3 spans 13 amino acids. Germline CDR1 SGHVS, CDR2 FQNEAQ. The CDR3 sequence is CASSLRQNTEAFF. The CDR3 coding sequence is TGTGCCAGCAGCTTACGGCAGAACACTGAAGCTTTCTTT.

This clone was detected once. The chain has TRBV7-6 and TRBJ1-6; D is unresolved. CDR1 and CDR2 (germline): SGHVS, FNYEAQ. V shed 5 bases and J shed 7 bases, with 6 bases lying between them. The CDR3 length is 12 residues. CDR3 protein: CASSHVNSPLHF. The CDR3 DNA follows: TGTGCCAGCAGCCATGTAAATTCACCCCTCCACTTT.

The gene calls are TRBV7-2 and TRBJ1-6, with D perhaps matching TRBD1 (5 bases). With 5 bases removed from V and 8 bases from J, the gap between germline ends came to 13 bases. Germline-derived CDR1 and CDR2 are SGHTA and FQGNSA. This CDR3 has 14 amino acids. The CDR3: CASSPMGEDSPLHF. For the CDR3, the DNA is TGTGCCAGCAGCCCTATGGGGGAGGATTCACCCCTCCACTTT.

Concerning this clone itself: At one end the junction does not follow the germline gene, possibly because of a read error. The V and J genes are TRBV2 and TRBJ2-1; TRBD1 matches 8 bases. The CDR3 is made up of 11 amino acids. Germline CDR1 reads SNHLY; CDR2 reads FYNNEI. For the CDR3, the DNA is TGTGCCAGCAGCGAAACCCGGGACAGGCTCTTC. Translating it yields CASSETRDRLF.

The chain uses TRBV2 and TRBJ1-4; D uncertain. Germline values: CDR1 SNHLY, CDR2 FYNNEI. The CDR3 runs 11 residues. Trimming shortened V by 7 bases and J by 11 bases, and 11 bases separated the two germline ends. The CDR3 spells CASIGGVKLFF. DNA for the CDR3: TGTGCCAGCATCGGCGGGGTCAAACTGTTTTTT.

This chain links TRBV4-3 with TRBJ2-3; 11 bases align to TRBD2. The CDR3 is 19 residues long. Germline-derived CDR1 and CDR2 are LGHNA and YSLEER. Germline trimming cut 0 bases from V and 0 bases from J; bases unmatched to any gene: 8. The CDR3 bases are TGCGCCAGCAGCCAAGAACTAGCGGGGGTTAAAACTAGCACAGATACGCAGTATTTT. Translation: CASSQELAGVKTSTDTQYF.

J is TRBJ1-5 and V is TRBV7-8; D is unclear. V lost 1 base and J lost 1, with 5 bases in between. The CDR3 is 14 amino acids. CDR1 is SGHVS and CDR2 is FQNEAQ in the germline V gene. The chain's CDR3 is CASSLENSNQPQHF. Here the CDR3 DNA reads TGTGCCAGCAGCTTAGAAAACAGCAATCAGCCCCAGCATTTT.

In its sample, this clone was seen a few times. V usage is TRBV4-1 and J usage is TRBJ2-5; 13 bases align to TRBD2. Germline V gene data show CDR1 as MGHRA and CDR2 as YSYEKL. The ends lost 4 bases at V and 8 bases at J; junction bases unmatched: 16. This CDR3 comprises 18 residues. The CDR3 here is CASSLLAGGSSGGYTQYF. Written as DNA, the CDR3 is TGCGCCAGCAGCCTACTAGCGGGGGGGTCCTCCGGTGGATATACCCAGTACTTC.

The chain joins TRBV6-6 to TRBJ2-6, with D uncertain. The V gene lost 7 bases and the J gene lost 0 bases, with 10 bases spanning the gap. Germline assignment: CDR1 MNHNY and CDR2 SVGAGI (reference sequence). The CDR3 length is 15 residues. The CDR3 DNA reads TGTGCCAGCACCAGTACCCTCTCTGGGGCCAACGTCCTGACTTTC. It codes for CASTSTLSGANVLTF.

The chain couples TRBV28 to TRBJ2-5, with 7 nucleotides matching TRBD1. The CDR3 has 15 amino acids. The V gene end was trimmed by 4 bases and the J gene end by 2 bases; junction bases not matched to a gene: 7. CDR1 and CDR2 from the germline V gene are MDHEN and SYDVKM. CDR3 in amino acids: CASSSPGGQQETQYF. DNA of the CDR3: TGTGCCAGCAGTTCCCCTGGGGGACAGCAAGAGACCCAGTACTTC.

V usage is TRBV6-5 and J usage is TRBJ1-1; perhaps TRBD1 as D (5 bases). Between the trimmed V and J ends, which lost 2 bases and 4 bases, there was a span of 14 bases. Germline lookup yields CDR1 MNHEY and CDR2 SVGAGI. The CDR3 is 15 residues long. CDR3 sequence (DNA): TGTGCCAGCAGTTACCGGGGGGTGGGTGGCACTGAAGCTTTCTTT. Amino acid sequence: CASSYRGVGGTEAFF.

There are a few counts of this clone. V gene TRBV6-5 combines with J gene TRBJ1-5; D remains ambiguous. Germline V lookup: CDR1 MNHEY, CDR2 SVGAGI. V was cut by 5 bases and J by 5 bases, with 10 bases left in between. The CDR3 totals 13 residues. In DNA form, the CDR3 reads TGTGCCAGCAGTCCACTAGCCTATCAGCCCCAGCATTTT. It codes for CASSPLAYQPQHF.

The V gene is TRBV5-1, the J gene TRBJ2-2, with 9 bases identical to TRBD1. This CDR3 region has 19 residues. Germline CDR1 SGHRS, CDR2 YFSETQ. With V trimmed by 3 bases and J by 5 bases, 17 bases remained unmatched. This chain's CDR3 is CASSSSGTGIPGRTGELFF. DNA for the CDR3: TGCGCCAGCAGCTCCTCAGGGACAGGGATCCCAGGGCGGACCGGGGAGCTGTTTTTT.

This rearrangement joins TRBV2 to TRBJ1-6, with 9 bases that match TRBD1. This CDR3 has 15 residues. Per the germline V gene, CDR1 is SNHLY and CDR2 is FYNNEI. The V gene end was trimmed by 6 bases and the J gene end by 9 bases; junction bases not matched to a gene: 9. The CDR3: CASRELQGASSPLHF. The DNA for the CDR3 is TGTGCCAGCAGGGAACTACAGGGGGCAAGTTCACCCCTCCACTTT.

The chain employs TRBV29-1 and TRBJ2-1; possibly TRBD2 for D (5 bases). The CDR3 runs to 14 residues. CDR1 is SQVTM, CDR2 ANQGSEA, per germline. Between the trimmed V and J ends, which lost 8 bases and 7 bases, there was a span of 21 bases. CDR3 sequence: CSFPPGMVRNEQFF. The DNA of the CDR3 is TGCAGCTTCCCCCCGGGGATGGTACGTAATGAGCAGTTCTTC.

The chain links TRBV5-1 to TRBJ1-5; 10 positions agree with TRBD1. The germline V gene has CDR1 SGHRS and CDR2 YFSETQ. J lost 6 bases, V lost 4 bases, and 10 bases had no gene match. The CDR3 loop spans 16 amino acids. The CDR3 region is CASSLSRTGGCQPQHF. CDR3 nucleotides: TGCGCCAGCAGCCTCTCACGGACAGGGGGATGTCAGCCCCAGCATTTT.